The source of this T cell receptor (beta chain) is a study of control samples from healthy donors and cancer patients. The data were produced by immunoSEQ multiplex PCR, yet TCRdb's version contains in-frame clones alone and is incomplete. The data show 90,000 or so clones, 88% seen once. The germline gives CDR1 KGHSH, CDR2 LQKENI. The V end was cut by 2 bases, the J end by 3 bases, with 9 bases between. The CDR3 sequence is 14 residues long. The rearrangement uses TRBV18 and TRBJ2-3; D ambiguous. The receptor was derived from a woman aged 70-85 years in good health. Sequenced input: blood. The CDR3 is CASSPKAFTDTQYF. Written as DNA, the CDR3 is TGTGCCAGCTCACCAAAAGCCTTTACAGATACGCAGTATTTT.